Following are 11 T cell receptor beta chains from one sample sequenced in a study of PD-L1 blockade in urothelial cancer. Clones were sequenced by immunoSEQ multiplex PCR, and TCRdb holds only the in-frame ones, with some missing. The data contain about 51,000 clones, about 86% of them singletons. This specimen consisted of PBMCs, obtained around atezolizumab (anti-PD-L1) treatment. Source of these receptors: a man aged 55-75 years with urothelial cancer.

The chain employs TRBV11-3 and TRBJ2-3; D might be TRBD2 (5 bases). The CDR3 has 15 amino acids. Per the germline V gene, CDR1 is SGHNT and CDR2 is YENEEA. Deletions cut 0 bases from V and 5 bases from J, with 12 bases between. The chain's CDR3 is CASSLESGEGDTQYF. The CDR3 nucleotides are TGTGCCAGCAGCTTAGAGTCAGGAGAGGGAGATACGCAGTATTTT. Full variable domain (remainder filled in from reference TRBV11-3 and TRBJ2-3): EAGVVQSPRYKIIEKKQPVAFWCNPISGHNTLYWYLQNLGQGPELLIRYENEEAVDDSQLPKDRFSAERLKGVDSTLKIQPAELGDSAVYLCASSLESGEGDTQYFGPGTRLTVL.

The chain employs TRBV27 and TRBJ2-7; TRBD2 might be the D (5 bases). Trimming stripped 3 bases from V and 2 bases from J, with 8 bases between. The germline gives CDR1 MNHEY, CDR2 SMNVEV (reference sequence). The length of the CDR3 is 13 residues. This CDR3 reads CASSLERAYEQYF. The CDR3 nucleotides read TGTGCCAGCAGTTTGGAGAGGGCCTACGAGCAGTACTTC.

The V call is TRBV11-3, the J call TRBJ2-5; 8 bases line up with TRBD2. V trimming: 0 bases; J trimming: 0 bases; junction bases outside the gene matches: 9. This CDR3 comprises 18 residues. Germline-derived CDR1 and CDR2 are SGHNT and YENEEA. The CDR3 spells CASSLDGPGLAYQETQYF. Written as DNA, the CDR3 is TGTGCCAGCAGCTTAGATGGCCCCGGACTAGCCTACCAAGAGACCCAGTACTTC. Full variable domain (rest looked up from reference TRBV11-3 and TRBJ2-5): EAGVVQSPRYKIIEKKQPVAFWCNPISGHNTLYWYLQNLGQGPELLIRYENEEAVDDSQLPKDRFSAERLKGVDSTLKIQPAELGDSAVYLCASSLDGPGLAYQETQYFGPGTRLLVL.

This chain's CDR3 is CAWTGTGINEQYF. CDR3 bases: TGTGCCTGGACCGGGACAGGGATAAACGAGCAGTACTTC. The chain has TRBV30 and TRBJ2-7; 9 bases line up with TRBD1. Trimming cost V 4 bases and J 5 bases; bases outside gene matches: 6. This CDR3 region has 13 residues. Germline-derived CDR1 and CDR2 are GTSNPN and SVGIG (reference sequence).

In its sample, this clone was seen once. The chain employs TRBV19 and TRBJ2-1, with TRBD1 identical over 10 bases. The CDR3 contains 14 residues. The germline V gene encodes CDR1 LNHDA and CDR2 SQIVND (reference sequence). The V segment lost 7 bases and the J segment 5 bases; nucleotides outside the gene matches: 5. As DNA, the CDR3 is TGTGCCAGTAACCGGGACAGGGGAAACAATGAGCAGTTCTTC. Amino acid sequence: CASNRDRGNNEQFF.

The rearrangement uses TRBV5-3 and TRBJ2-7; tentatively, D is TRBD1 (6 bases). TRBV5-3 is marked as an open reading frame, function uncertain. This CDR3 has 16 residues. Trimming cost V 4 bases and J 3 bases, with 20 bases left between them. The CDR3 DNA follows: TGTGCCAGAAGCATGCCCCCGAGGACAGTCCGCTACGAGCAGTACTTC. This codes for CARSMPPRTVRYEQYF.

The chain employs TRBV7-3 and TRBJ1-1; no definite D call. The length of the CDR3 is 14 residues. Per the germline V gene, CDR1 is SGHTA and CDR2 is FQGTGA. The V and J ends lost 0 bases and 5 bases respectively, with 10 bases between them. CDR3 coding DNA: TGTGCCAGCAGCTTAACGGCCACGGGAACTGAAGCTTTCTTT. This gives the protein CASSLTATGTEAFF.

This chain connects TRBV5-1 to TRBJ1-5; no clear D. Germline V gene sequence: CDR1 SGHRS, CDR2 YFSETQ. V was trimmed by 4 bases and J by 5 bases, leaving 10 bases between them. The CDR3 loop spans 13 amino acids. As DNA, the CDR3 is TGCGCCAGCAGCACGGGAATAGATCAGCCCCAGCATTTT. Amino acids: CASSTGIDQPQHF.

The sample holds one count of this clone. This rearrangement joins TRBV14 to TRBJ2-5; TRBD2 matches 9 bases. V was clipped by 2 bases and J by 5 bases; unmatched bases: 3. The CDR3 length is 14 residues. Germline V lookup: CDR1 SGHDN, CDR2 FVKESK. The CDR3 protein is CASSQSSGSETQYF. The DNA of the CDR3 is TGTGCCAGCAGCCAAAGTAGCGGGAGTGAGACCCAGTACTTC.

The chain joins TRBV4-1 to TRBJ1-2; 10 nucleotides align to TRBD1. From germline, CDR1 is MGHRA and CDR2 YSYEKL. V lost 0 bases, J lost 4 bases, and 2 bases stayed unmatched. CDR3 size: 15 residues. The CDR3 region has the DNA TGCGCCAGCAGCCAAGAGGGACAGGGGACCTATGGCTACACCTTC. Translating gives CASSQEGQGTYGYTF.

V and J are TRBV7-2 and TRBJ2-5; D call uncertain. CDR1 SGHTA and CDR2 FQGNSA come from the germline V gene. There are 13 residues in the CDR3. Deletions cut 1 base from V and 6 bases from J, with 9 bases between. CDR3 coding DNA: TGTGCCAGCAGCTTAGGGGCAGGCAAGACCCAGTACTTC. Protein sequence: CASSLGAGKTQYF.